The 22 T cell receptor beta chains listed next were all sequenced from one sample in a study of blood T cell repertoires in COVID-19 (dated by TCRdb to the early 2020s). The library was produced with the immunoSEQ multiplex PCR assay. TCRdb re-hosts the immuneACCESS table, in-frame sequences only. Its copies lack some clones; in the studies checked, an unresolved V gene accounts for under half of them, and the cause for the rest is not known. The sample yields approximately 77,000 clones; about 72% were counted once. The leading ten clones occupy roughly 15% of the sample. Sequenced: peripheral blood. Receptors were obtained from a man in his sixties or seventies with active or convalescent COVID-19.

This chain links TRBV28 with TRBJ1-6; no definite D call. The CDR3 has 14 residues. V lost 2 bases, J lost 7 bases, and 9 bases lay in between. The V gene's germline CDR1 is MDHEN and CDR2 SYDVKM. In nucleotides, the CDR3 is TGTGCCAGCAGTTTACAGGCTCCGAATTCACCCCTCCACTTT. Its protein is CASSLQAPNSPLHF.

The V and J genes are TRBV7-9 and TRBJ2-1, with D perhaps matching TRBD2 (6 bases). This CDR3 comprises 15 residues. Trimming took off 1 base at V and 3 bases at J, with 10 bases between the two ends. From germline, CDR1 is SEHNR and CDR2 FQNEAQ (reference sequence). The DNA for the CDR3 is TGTGCCAGCAGCTTAGTTCTGGGGGGCTACAATGAGCAGTTCTTC. This encodes CASSLVLGGYNEQFF.

The chain couples TRBV3-1 (or the pseudogene TRBV3-2) to TRBJ1-3; D is ambiguous. Germline V CDR1 and CDR2: LGHDT, YNNKEL (reference sequence). CDR3 length: 14 amino acids. V was shortened by 4 bases and J by 2 bases, with 9 bases between the two germline ends. CDR3 sequence (DNA): TGTGCCAGCAGCCGGAGGGCACCTGGAAACACCATATATTTT. Translating gives CASSRRAPGNTIYF.

CDR3 sequence (DNA): TGTGCCAGCAGCTTTCAACCGACCCAGGGGGCAGCTTTCTTT. As protein: CASSFQPTQGAAFF. This rearrangement joins TRBV7-2 to TRBJ1-1; 8 bases agree with TRBD1. V trimming: 3 bases; J trimming: 10 bases; junction bases outside the gene matches: 10. The CDR3 consists of 14 residues. Germline CDR1 is SGHTA and CDR2 is FQGNSA.

The chain carries TRBV6-5 and TRBJ1-2; possibly TRBD1 for D (6 bases). This CDR3 has 13 amino acids. V was pared by 2 bases and J by 6 bases, with 10 bases between. The germline V gene has CDR1 MNHEY and CDR2 SVGAGI. The CDR3 sequence: CASSYNGQNGYTF. The CDR3 DNA is TGTGCCAGCAGTTACAACGGACAGAATGGCTACACCTTC.

J is TRBJ2-7 and V is TRBV29-1, with 10 bases matching TRBD1. V gave up 5 bases and J gave up 4 bases; unmatched junction bases: 5. Looked up from germline, CDR1 is SQVTM and CDR2 is ANQGSEA. The CDR3 is 13 residues long. CDR3 amino acids: CSVSGTGVYEQYF. CDR3 DNA: TGCAGCGTTTCCGGGACAGGGGTATACGAGCAGTACTTC.

The rearrangement joins TRBV19 to TRBJ1-1, with TRBD1 identical over 9 bases. Trimming cost V 6 bases and J 10 bases; bases outside gene matches: 21. This CDR3 is 17 amino acids long. Per germline, CDR1 LNHDA and CDR2 SQIVND (reference sequence). The CDR3 region has the DNA TGTGCCAGTAGCACCCTTCTCTCAAACGGGGACAGGGAGGGAGCTTTCTTT. This translates into CASSTLLSNGDREGAFF. Supplemented by reference TRBV19 and TRBJ1-1, the full variable domain reads DGGITQSPKYLFRKEGQNVTLSCEQNLNHDAMYWYRQDPGQGLRLIYYSQIVNDFQKGDIAEGYSVSREKKESFPLTVTSAQKNPTAFYLCASSTLLSNGDREGAFFGQGTRLTVV.

This clone was seen a handful of times. The V call is TRBV20-1, the J call TRBJ2-1; 12 positions agree with TRBD2. J gave up 14 bases and V 3 bases, and 8 bases lay outside the gene matches. Germline V gene data show CDR1 as DFQATT and CDR2 as SNEGSKA (reference sequence). The CDR3 contains 13 residues. The CDR3: CSASTLAGGREFF. For the CDR3, the DNA is TGCAGTGCTAGTACCCTAGCGGGGGGGCGGGAGTTCTTC.

CDR3 nucleotide sequence: TGTGCCAGCAGCTGGGGAGGGCTCCTGGACTATGGCTACACCTTC. Translation: CASSWGGLLDYGYTF. The chain links TRBV7-9 to TRBJ1-2, with unresolved D. Germline loops: CDR1 SEHNR, CDR2 FQNEAQ (reference sequence). The CDR3 is 15 residues long. With 4 bases removed from V and 3 bases from J, the gap between germline ends came to 15 bases.

The chain combines TRBV6-1 with TRBJ1-2; D not certain. Germline CDR1 and CDR2: MNHNS and SASEGT. The length of the CDR3 is 14 residues. V was trimmed by 2 bases and J by 6 bases, leaving 13 bases between them. This CDR3 reads CASSELSGLDGYTF. The CDR3 bases are TGTGCCAGCAGTGAACTGTCCGGGTTGGATGGCTACACCTTC.

The chain combines TRBV20-1 with TRBJ1-3, with D unresolved. Germline assignment: CDR1 DFQATT and CDR2 SNEGSKA (reference sequence). The CDR3 is 11 residues long. Between the trimmed V and J ends, which lost 1 base and 7 bases, there was a span of 5 bases. The CDR3 spells CSARGENTIYF. The CDR3 DNA sequence: TGCAGTGCTAGAGGGGAGAACACCATATATTTT.

This clone was observed a single time. The V gene is TRBV5-1, the J gene TRBJ2-1; D unresolved. This CDR3 spans 14 amino acids. The germline CDR1 and CDR2 sequences are SGHRS and YFSETQ. The germline V and J ends were trimmed by 0 bases and 4 bases, with 8 bases remaining between them. For the CDR3, the DNA is TGCGCCAGCAGCTTGGAACCAACATACAATGAGCAGTTCTTC. Amino acid sequence: CASSLEPTYNEQFF.

The rearrangement uses TRBV3-1 (or the pseudogene TRBV3-2) and TRBJ2-7, with TRBD1 identical over 7 bases. The V segment lost 2 bases and the J segment 8 bases; nucleotides outside the gene matches: 6. Germline loops: CDR1 LGHDT, CDR2 YNNKEL (reference sequence). The CDR3 sequence is 13 residues long. CDR3 protein: CASSQSRGQQQYF. The CDR3 region has the DNA TGTGCCAGCAGCCAATCTAGGGGACAGCAGCAGTACTTC.

The J gene is TRBJ2-7, the V gene TRBV4-2, with 7 bases matching TRBD1. Per germline, CDR1 LGHNA and CDR2 YNFKEQ. With 0 bases clipped from V and 2 bases from J, the junction kept 7 bases outside the gene matches. The CDR3 has 16 residues. In nucleotides, the CDR3 is TGTGCCAGCAGCCAAGAGGGGACAGCGACCCCCTACGAGCAGTACTTC. It codes for CASSQEGTATPYEQYF.

The CDR3 spells CASSFRTGNDYTF. The CDR3 DNA follows: TGTGCCAGCAGTTTCCGGACAGGTAATGACTACACCTTC. The chain carries TRBV27 and TRBJ1-2; 7 positions agree with TRBD1. Germline CDR1 MNHEY, CDR2 SMNVEV (reference sequence). CDR3 length equals 13 residues. Losses at the gene ends were 3 bases for V and 10 bases for J; bases not matched to a gene: 8.

The genes are TRBV20-1 and TRBJ2-3; D is possibly TRBD1 (6 bases). In germline, CDR1 is DFQATT, CDR2 SNEGSKA (reference sequence). V was shortened by 3 bases and J by 4 bases, with 17 bases between the two germline ends. The CDR3 runs to 15 residues. CDR3 in DNA: TGCAGTGCTAGTGGGGGCAGACATTCACCAGATACGCAGTATTTT. Protein: CSASGGRHSPDTQYF.

The rearrangement uses TRBV6-2 or TRBV6-3 and TRBJ1-3; 9 positions match TRBD1. The CDR3 length is 14 residues. V dropped 4 bases and J dropped 8; count of bases not matched to a gene: 6. Germline V lookup: CDR1 MNHEY, CDR2 SVGEGT. CDR3 DNA sequence: TGTGCCAGCAGTTTCTCGGACAGGGGAGACACCATATATTTT. Translating it yields CASSFSDRGDTIYF.

This clone has only a few counts. The chain uses TRBV3-1 (or the pseudogene TRBV3-2) and TRBJ1-1, with 8 bases lining up with TRBD1. CDR3 length: 12 amino acids. V gave up 8 bases and J gave up 11 bases; unmatched junction bases: 10. Germline-derived CDR1 and CDR2 are LGHDT and YNNKEL (reference sequence). The CDR3 loop reads CASRGRGLGAFF. CDR3 sequence (DNA): TGTGCCAGCCGGGGCAGGGGGCTCGGGGCTTTCTTT.

The table lists this clone with a few counts. This chain joins TRBV4-1 and TRBJ2-1, with TRBD2 matching 11 bases. Germline V gene data show CDR1 as MGHRA and CDR2 as YSYEKL. V shed 1 base, J shed 6 bases, and the junction held 5 bases outside the gene matches. This CDR3 is 16 amino acids long. This chain's CDR3 is CASSQVSSGGFNEQFF. The CDR3 region has the DNA TGCGCCAGCAGCCAAGTATCTAGCGGGGGGTTCAATGAGCAGTTCTTC.

V and J are TRBV2 and TRBJ1-6; a weak D match, TRBD1 (6 bases). The CDR3 length is 16 residues. V was pared by 3 bases and J by 7 bases, with 16 bases between. The germline gives CDR1 SNHLY, CDR2 FYNNEI. CDR3 in DNA: TGTGCCAGCAGTGAGCCCCACAGGGATCGGAATTCACCCCTCCACTTT. It is translated as CASSEPHRDRNSPLHF.

The chain combines TRBV20-1 with TRBJ2-5; no clear D. Trimming shortened V by 3 bases and J by 6 bases, and 14 bases separated the two germline ends. The length of the CDR3 is 13 residues. Germline V gene sequence: CDR1 DFQATT, CDR2 SNEGSKA (reference sequence). The CDR3 nucleotides are TGCAGTGCTAGTGACTCTAAAATGCAGACCCAGTACTTC. Protein: CSASDSKMQTQYF.

The rearrangement joins TRBV4-1 to TRBJ2-1, with D perhaps matching TRBD1 (5 bases). V was pared by 3 bases and J by 4 bases, with 10 bases between. This CDR3 region has 14 residues. CDR1 MGHRA and CDR2 YSYEKL come from the germline V gene. Here the CDR3 reads CASSQKTEYNEQFF. The DNA for the CDR3 is TGCGCCAGCAGCCAGAAGACAGAGTACAATGAGCAGTTCTTC.